The source of this T cell receptor beta chain is a study of blood T cell repertoires in COVID-19. Across the whole study: The United States, Italy and Spain provided the acute and convalescent COVID-19 samples. The analysed material was cDNA or gDNA that came from T cells, B-cell-depleted T cells, or PBMCs.

Per the original methods: Counts of nucleated cells, estimated from reference gene primer amplification, were obtained. Sequenced by immunoSEQ multiplex PCR; TCRdb stores in-frame clones only, minus some. V and J calls and clone size are as listed in that table; D and trimming were resolved from the DNA. The sample carries under 120,000 clones, roughly 72% recorded once. CDR1 and CDR2 (germline): MNHEY, SVGAGI. The CDR3 extends over 14 amino acids. Between the trimmed V and J ends, which lost 2 bases and 5 bases, there was a span of 9 bases. The sequenced material came from peripheral blood. The source is a man at least 80 years old with acute or convalescent COVID-19. The chain has TRBV6-5 and TRBJ2-2; D is possibly TRBD1 (5 bases). The CDR3 DNA reads as TGTGCCAGCAGTTACCAGGGATCTACCGGGGAGCTGTTTTTT. Amino acid sequence: CASSYQGSTGELFF.